By proportion, the clone carrying this T cell receptor (beta chain) is medium-sized (0.01 to 0.1%). Its antigen is not known. This record belongs to a study of immune heterogeneity within non-small cell lung tumors. General study results and limits: Most high-frequency T-cell receptor beta clonotypes were specific to a single patient. Identical dominant CDR3 beta clonotypes showed recurrence across tumor sites within a patient, and site-unique high-frequency clones were also present.

The CDR3 is made up of 18 amino acids. Trimming cost V 7 bases and J 10 bases, with 29 bases left between them. CDR1 is MNHNS and CDR2 is SASEGT in the germline V gene. With around 550 ng used per sample, the template was genomic DNA from bulk tumor. Biopsy collection occurred during surgery, with several far-apart biopsies per primary tumor. With untreated, newly diagnosed non-small cell lung cancer, the patients went on to undergo curative surgery. TCR beta CDR3 regions came from multiplex PCR with 32 forward V and 13 reverse J primers. TCRdb reprocessed the multiplex PCR reads via MiXCR and lists one record per CDR3 protein. The sample consists of over 10,000 distinct CDR3 sequences, roughly 22% of them appearing once.

This sequence joins TRBV6-1 and TRBJ1-6, with D unclear. The TCR comes from a man in his 60s with non-small cell lung cancer. The specimen was lung tumor tissue. The CDR3 DNA sequence: TGTGCCAGCAAACCCAGCCCCTCTTGGACCTGGGGAGAATCACCCCTCCACTTT. Translation gives CASKPSPSWTWGESPLHF.